The sequence of this T cell receptor beta chain was determined in a study of blood T cell repertoires in COVID-19. Across the study: Donors in the United States, Italy and Spain gave samples during acute or convalescent COVID-19. Nucleic acid was either cDNA or gDNA, and it came from T cells, B-cell-depleted T cells, or PBMCs.

In the study's own analysis: Reference gene primer amplification in the assay estimated nucleated cell counts. Assay: immunoSEQ multiplex PCR; the TCRdb copy retains only in-frame clones and omits some. The D gene and trimming were derived from the DNA, and the V and J assignments and clone size from that table. Of fewer than 650,000 clones in the sample, approximately 91% were seen once. The CDR3 is made up of 16 amino acids. The germline V gene encodes CDR1 LGHDT and CDR2 YNNKEL (reference sequence). After removal of 0 bases from V and 8 bases from J, the junction contained 5 bases not matched to a gene.

This receptor was obtained from a woman between 45 and 65 years old with COVID-19, enrolled during active disease. The gene calls are TRBV3-1 (or the pseudogene TRBV3-2) and TRBJ2-1; 12 nucleotides match TRBD2. The sequencing input was peripheral blood. The CDR3 DNA reads TGTGCCAGCAGCCAAGATCGACTAGCGGGGGTCTATGAGCAGTTCTTC. Translated: CASSQDRLAGVYEQFF.